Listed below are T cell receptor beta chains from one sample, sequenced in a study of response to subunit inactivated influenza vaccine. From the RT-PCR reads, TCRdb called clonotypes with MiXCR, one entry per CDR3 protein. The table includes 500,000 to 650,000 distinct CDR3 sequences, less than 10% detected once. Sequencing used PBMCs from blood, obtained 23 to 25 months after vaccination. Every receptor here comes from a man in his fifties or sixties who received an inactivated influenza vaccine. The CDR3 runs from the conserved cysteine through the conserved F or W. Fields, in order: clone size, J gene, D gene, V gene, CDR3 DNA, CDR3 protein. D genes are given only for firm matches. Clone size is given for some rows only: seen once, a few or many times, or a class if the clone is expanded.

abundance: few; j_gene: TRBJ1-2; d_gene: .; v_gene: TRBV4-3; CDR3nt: TGCGCCAGCAGCCAAGATTGGAAGGGATCGAACTATGGCTACACCTTC; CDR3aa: CASSQDWKGSNYGYTF
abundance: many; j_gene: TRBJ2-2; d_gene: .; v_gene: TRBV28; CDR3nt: TGTGCCAGCAGTTTATTAGCCCTTGCCGGGGAGCTGTTTTTT; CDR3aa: CASSLLALAGELFF
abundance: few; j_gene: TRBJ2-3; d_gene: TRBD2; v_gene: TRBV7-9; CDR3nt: TGTGCCAGCAGCCGCGGACTAGCGGGATCAGATACGCAGTATTTT; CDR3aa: CASSRGLAGSDTQYF
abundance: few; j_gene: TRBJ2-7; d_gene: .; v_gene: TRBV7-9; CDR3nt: TGTGCCAGCAGCGCCACCGGAGTACAGGGATTCGAGCAGTACTTC; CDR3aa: CASSATGVQGFEQYF
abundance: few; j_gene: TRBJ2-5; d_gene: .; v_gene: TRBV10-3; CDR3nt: TGTGCCATCGGTAGGGAGAGAGGGGGGGAGACCCAGTACTTC; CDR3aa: CAIGRERGGETQYF
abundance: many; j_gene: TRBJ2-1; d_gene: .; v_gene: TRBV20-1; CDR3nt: TGCAGTGCTCGCCCCACAGGGAACAATGAGCAGTTCTTC; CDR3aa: CSARPTGNNEQFF
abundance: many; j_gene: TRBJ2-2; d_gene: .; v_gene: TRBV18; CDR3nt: TGTGCCAGCTCACCGGTTCCTGGAGGTCGAGGATCCGGGGAGCTGTTTTTT; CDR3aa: CASSPVPGGRGSGELFF
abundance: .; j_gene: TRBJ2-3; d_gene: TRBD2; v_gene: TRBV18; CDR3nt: TGTGCCAGCTCACCTAGAGGGACTACTCGCACAGATACGCAGTATTTT; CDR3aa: CASSPRGTTRTDTQYF
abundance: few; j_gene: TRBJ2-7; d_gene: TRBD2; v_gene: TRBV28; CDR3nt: TGTGCCAGCAGTTTTCTGACGTCGGTAGCGGGGGACTCCTACGAGCAGTACTTC; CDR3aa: CASSFLTSVAGDSYEQYF
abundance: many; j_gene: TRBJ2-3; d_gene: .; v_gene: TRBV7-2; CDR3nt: TGTGCCAGCAGCTTAGAAGTAGATACGCAGTATTTT; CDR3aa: CASSLEVDTQYF
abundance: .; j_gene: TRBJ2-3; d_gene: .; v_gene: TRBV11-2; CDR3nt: TGTGCCAGCACCCAAGGGACGGGAAGGGATACGCAGTATTTT; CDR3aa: CASTQGTGRDTQYF
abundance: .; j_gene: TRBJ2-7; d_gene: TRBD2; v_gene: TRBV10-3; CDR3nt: TGTGCCATCAGTGAGACGGGACTAGCGGGAGTCGCTTACGAGCAGTACTTC; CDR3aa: CAISETGLAGVAYEQYF
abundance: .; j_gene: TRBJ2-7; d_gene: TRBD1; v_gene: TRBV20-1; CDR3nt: TGCAGTGCTAGAGGTCGAGGGGGCGCGTATTCCCCCCACGAGCAGTACTTC; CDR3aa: CSARGRGGAYSPHEQYF
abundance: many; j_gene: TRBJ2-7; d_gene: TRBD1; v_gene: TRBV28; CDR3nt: TGTGCCAGCAGTTTCAATCCGGACAGGCAATACGAGCAGTACTTC; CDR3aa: CASSFNPDRQYEQYF
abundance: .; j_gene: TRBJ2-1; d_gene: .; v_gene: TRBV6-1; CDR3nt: TGTGCCAGCAGGGGGAACAGGGTGGATGGTGAGCAGTTCTTC; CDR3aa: CASRGNRVDGEQFF
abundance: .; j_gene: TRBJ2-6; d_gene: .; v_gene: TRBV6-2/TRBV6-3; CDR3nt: TGTGCCAGCAGTTACCCCATGGATGGGGCCAACGTCCTGACTTTC; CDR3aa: CASSYPMDGANVLTF
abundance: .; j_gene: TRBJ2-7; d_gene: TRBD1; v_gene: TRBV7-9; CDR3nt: TGTGCCAGCATGGACAGGGGAACCTCCGAGCAGTACTTC; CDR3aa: CASMDRGTSEQYF
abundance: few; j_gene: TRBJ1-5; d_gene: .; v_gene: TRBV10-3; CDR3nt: TGTGCCATCAGTGATGGGAATCAGCCCCAGCATTTT; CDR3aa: CAISDGNQPQHF
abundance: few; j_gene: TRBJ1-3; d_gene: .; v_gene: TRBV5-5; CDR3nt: TGTGCCAGCAGCTTGGAGCCGACTTCTGGAAACACCATATATTTT; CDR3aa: CASSLEPTSGNTIYF
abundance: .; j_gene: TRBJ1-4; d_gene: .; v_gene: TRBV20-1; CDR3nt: TGCAGTGCTCTACAGCCGGGGGATGAAAAACTGTTTTTT; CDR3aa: CSALQPGDEKLFF
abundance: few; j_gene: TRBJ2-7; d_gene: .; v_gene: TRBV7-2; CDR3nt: TGTGCCAGCAGCTTAGGTCCTAGCTCAAGCTCCTACGAGCAGTACTTC; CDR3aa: CASSLGPSSSSYEQYF
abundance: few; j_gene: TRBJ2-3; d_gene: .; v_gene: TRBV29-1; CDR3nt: TGCAGCGTTGACAGGGGTCGTACAGATACGCAGTATTTT; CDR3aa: CSVDRGRTDTQYF
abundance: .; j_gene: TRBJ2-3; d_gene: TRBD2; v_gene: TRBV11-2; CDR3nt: TGTGCCAGCAGCTTAGTCCCCCTAGCGGGGGTACGCACAGATACGCAGTATTTT; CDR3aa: CASSLVPLAGVRTDTQYF
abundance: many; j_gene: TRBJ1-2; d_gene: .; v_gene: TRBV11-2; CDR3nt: TGTGCCAGCAGCTTAGATCTCCAGGGTTACACCTTC; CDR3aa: CASSLDLQGYTF
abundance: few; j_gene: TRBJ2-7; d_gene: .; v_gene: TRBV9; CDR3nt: TGTGCCAGCAGTCCTAGGGGGGGCTCCCTCTACGAGCAGTACTTC; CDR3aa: CASSPRGGSLYEQYF
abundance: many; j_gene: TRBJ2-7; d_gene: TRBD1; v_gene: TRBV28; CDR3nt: TGTGCCAGCAGTGACCCCAGGGGGAAATCCGACGAGCAGTACTTC; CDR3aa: CASSDPRGKSDEQYF
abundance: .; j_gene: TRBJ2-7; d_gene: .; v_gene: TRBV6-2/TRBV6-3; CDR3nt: TGTGCCAGCAGTTACGCCTACGGTGGCGAGCAGTACTTC; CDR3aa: CASSYAYGGEQYF
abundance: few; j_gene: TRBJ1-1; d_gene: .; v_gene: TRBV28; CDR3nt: TGTGCCAGCTTGACAGGAATGAACACTGAAGCTTTCTTT; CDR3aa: CASLTGMNTEAFF
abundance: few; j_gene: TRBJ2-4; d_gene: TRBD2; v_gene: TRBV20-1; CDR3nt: TGCAGTGCTCGGGGGGGTGGTTTAGCCAAAAACATTCAGTACTTC; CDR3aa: CSARGGGLAKNIQYF